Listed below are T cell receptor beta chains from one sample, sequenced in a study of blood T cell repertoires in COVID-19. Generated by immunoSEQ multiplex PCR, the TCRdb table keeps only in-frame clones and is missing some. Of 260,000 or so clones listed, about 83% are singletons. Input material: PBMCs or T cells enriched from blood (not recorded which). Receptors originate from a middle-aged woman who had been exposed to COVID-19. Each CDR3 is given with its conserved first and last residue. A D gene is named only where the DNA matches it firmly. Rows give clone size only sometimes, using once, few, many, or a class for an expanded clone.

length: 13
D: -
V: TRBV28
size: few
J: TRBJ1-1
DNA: TGTGCCAGCAGCTTTCGACGGGACACTGAAGCTTTCTTT
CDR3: CASSFRRDTEAFF

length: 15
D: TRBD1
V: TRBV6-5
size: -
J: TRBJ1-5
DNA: TGTGCCAGCAGTAAGGGACAGGGGAACAATCAGCCCCAGCATTTT
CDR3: CASSKGQGNNQPQHF

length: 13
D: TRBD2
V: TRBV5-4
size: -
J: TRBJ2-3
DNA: TGTGCGGAGACTAGCGTGGGTACAGATACGCAGTATTTT
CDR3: CAETSVGTDTQYF

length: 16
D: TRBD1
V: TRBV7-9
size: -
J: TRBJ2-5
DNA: TGTGCCAGCAGCCTCTTACAGGGGGCGCATCTGGAGACCCAGTACTTC
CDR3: CASSLLQGAHLETQYF

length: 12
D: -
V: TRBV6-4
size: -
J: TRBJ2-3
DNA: TGTGCCAGCAGAATAGTAACAGATACGCAGTATTTT
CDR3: CASRIVTDTQYF

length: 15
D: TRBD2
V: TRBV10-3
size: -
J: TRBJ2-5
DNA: TGTGCCATCAGTGAGTCAGCGGGGGGAACAGAGACCCAGTACTTC
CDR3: CAISESAGGTETQYF

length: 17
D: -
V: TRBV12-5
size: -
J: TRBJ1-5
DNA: TGTGCTAGTGGTTTGGCCACGGACTCCTATAGCAATCAGCCCCAGCATTTT
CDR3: CASGLATDSYSNQPQHF

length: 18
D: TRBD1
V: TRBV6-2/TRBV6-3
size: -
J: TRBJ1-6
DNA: TGTGCCAGCAGCCTCGACAGGGGATGGCGAACCGAAAATTCACCCCTCCACTTT
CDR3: CASSLDRGWRTENSPLHF

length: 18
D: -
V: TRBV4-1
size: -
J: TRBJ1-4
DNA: TGCGCCAGCAGCCTAAGAGCATTTGTCGGCAGGCGGGATGAAAAACTGTTTTTT
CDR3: CASSLRAFVGRRDEKLFF

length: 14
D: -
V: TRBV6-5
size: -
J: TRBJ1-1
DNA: TGTGCCAGCAGTTCGAGGCGGGAGGGCGATGAAGCTTTCTTT
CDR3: CASSSRREGDEAFF

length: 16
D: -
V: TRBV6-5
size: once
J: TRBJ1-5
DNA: TGTGCCAGCAGTTTATCCGGGACTGGGGGCAATCAGCCCCAGCATTTT
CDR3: CASSLSGTGGNQPQHF

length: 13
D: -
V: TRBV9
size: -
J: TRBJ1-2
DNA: TGTGCCAGCAGCGTAGGGAGTAGGGGCGTCTACACCTTC
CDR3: CASSVGSRGVYTF

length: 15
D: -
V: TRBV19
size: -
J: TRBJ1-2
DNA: TGTGCCAGTATTGGGCAGGGAAAGGTGGGCTATGGCTACACCTTC
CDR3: CASIGQGKVGYGYTF

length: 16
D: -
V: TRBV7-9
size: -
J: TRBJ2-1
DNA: TGTGCCAGCAGCTCCGGGGGTAGCGGCTCCTACAATGAGCAGTTCTTC
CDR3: CASSSGGSGSYNEQFF

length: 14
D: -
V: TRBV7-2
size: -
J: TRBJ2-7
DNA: TGTGCCAGCGGGAGCGCGCCGAGCTCCTACGAGCAGTACTTC
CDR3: CASGSAPSSYEQYF

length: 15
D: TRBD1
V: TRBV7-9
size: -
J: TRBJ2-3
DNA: TGTGCCAGCCTCTTACAGGGGCCCAGCACAGATACGCAGTATTTT
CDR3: CASLLQGPSTDTQYF

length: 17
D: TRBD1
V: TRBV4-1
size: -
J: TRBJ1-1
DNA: TGCGCCAGCAGCCAAGAATTTGGAACGACAGGGTTGACTGAAGCTTTCTTT
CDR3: CASSQEFGTTGLTEAFF

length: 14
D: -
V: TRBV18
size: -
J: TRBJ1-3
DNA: TGTGCCAGCTCACCACCGGAAGAGCGAGACACCATATATTTT
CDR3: CASSPPEERDTIYF

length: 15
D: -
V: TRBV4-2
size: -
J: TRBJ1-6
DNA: TGTGCCAGCAGCCAAGTAGCCGGGGAGAATTCACCCCTCCACTTT
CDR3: CASSQVAGENSPLHF

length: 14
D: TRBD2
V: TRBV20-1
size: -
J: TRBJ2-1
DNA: TGCAGTGCTAGTGAGGCTAGCGGGGGGAATGAGCAGTTCTTC
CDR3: CSASEASGGNEQFF

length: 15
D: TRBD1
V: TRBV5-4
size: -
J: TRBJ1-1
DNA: TGTGCCAGCAGCCACCCGACAGGGGGGAACACTGAAGCTTTCTTT
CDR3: CASSHPTGGNTEAFF

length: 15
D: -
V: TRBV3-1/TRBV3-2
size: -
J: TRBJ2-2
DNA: TGTGCCAGCAGCCTCGGAGTTCTAGCGACCGGGGAGCTGTTTTTT
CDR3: CASSLGVLATGELFF

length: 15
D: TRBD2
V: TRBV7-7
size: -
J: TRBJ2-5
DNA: TGTGCTAGCAGCTTGTCAGGGACTAGCGGGGAGACCCAGTACTTC
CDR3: CASSLSGTSGETQYF

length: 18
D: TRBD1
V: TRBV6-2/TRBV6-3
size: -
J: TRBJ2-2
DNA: TGTGCCAGCAGTTGGGAGACTGCGACAGGGGATGTGCACGGGGAGCTGTTTTTT
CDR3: CASSWETATGDVHGELFF

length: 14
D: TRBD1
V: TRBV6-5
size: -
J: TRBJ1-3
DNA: TGTGCCAGCAGTCAGGGGGACACTGGAAACACCATATATTTT
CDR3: CASSQGDTGNTIYF

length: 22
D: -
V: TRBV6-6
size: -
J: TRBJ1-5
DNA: TGTGCCAGCAGTCCGACCCGAGGGAGTGTCATCTCAAGGGGGGGGAGCAATCAGCCCCAGCATTTT
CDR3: CASSPTRGSVISRGGSNQPQHF

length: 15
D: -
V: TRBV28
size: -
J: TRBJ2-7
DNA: TGTGCCAGCATCCCAGGCGGGACGGAATTCTACGAGCAGTACTTC
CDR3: CASIPGGTEFYEQYF

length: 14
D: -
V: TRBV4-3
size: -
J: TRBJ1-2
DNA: TGCGCCAGCAGCCAAGATACGCGACTAGGGGGCTACACCTTC
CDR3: CASSQDTRLGGYTF

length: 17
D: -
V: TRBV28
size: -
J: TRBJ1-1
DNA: TGTGCCAGCAGTTACAACGCTATAACAGGGCTCGACACTGAAGCTTTCTTT
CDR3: CASSYNAITGLDTEAFF

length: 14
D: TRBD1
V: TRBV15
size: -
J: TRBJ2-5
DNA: TGTGCCACCAGCATAGACAGGGCTCAAGAGACCCAGTACTTC
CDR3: CATSIDRAQETQYF

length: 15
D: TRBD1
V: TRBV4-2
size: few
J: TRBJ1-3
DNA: TGTGCCAGCAGCGCCCGGACAGGGTCAGGAAACACCATATATTTT
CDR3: CASSARTGSGNTIYF

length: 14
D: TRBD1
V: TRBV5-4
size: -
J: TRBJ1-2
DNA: TGTGCCAGCAGCCGTTCCGGGACAGGGGTCGGCTACACCTTC
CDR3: CASSRSGTGVGYTF

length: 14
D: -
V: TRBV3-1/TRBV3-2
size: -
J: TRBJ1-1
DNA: TGTGCCAGCAGCCAAGATTTGTCGGGTCGGCGGGCTTTCTTT
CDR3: CASSQDLSGRRAFF

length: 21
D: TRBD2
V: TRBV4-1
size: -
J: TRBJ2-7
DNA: TGCGCCAGCAGCCAAGTTGCCCACGAAGGAGCTAGCGGGGGGGCTTCACGCGAGCAGTACTTC
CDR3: CASSQVAHEGASGGASREQYF

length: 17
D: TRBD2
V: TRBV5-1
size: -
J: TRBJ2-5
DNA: TGCGCCAGCAGCTCCTTAGCGGGGCCCTCCTCGGCGGAGACCCAGTACTTC
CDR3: CASSSLAGPSSAETQYF